This T cell receptor (beta chain) was recovered during a study of CD8+ T cells in alopecia areata. Germline CDR1 and CDR2: MNHEY and SVGAGI. The length of the CDR3 is 15 residues. V gave up 5 bases and J gave up 0 bases; unmatched junction bases: 4. A handful of patients' CD4+ populations were sorted into CD25+CD127- cells. Collection of lesional scalp punch biopsies and peripheral blood was performed in alopecia areata patients. Cell sorting on a FACSAria was used to separate CD4+ and CD8+ T cells from the PBMCs. Study-wide points: With patients, TCR sharing proved less clear than in mice, a difference possibly related to HLA.

RNA extraction and reverse transcription yielded cDNA as sequencing template. TCRdb's copy holds only in-frame clones and misses some; the assay was immunoSEQ multiplex PCR. This table holds 30,000 to 40,000 clones, nearly 55% found once. As concerns this clone: Its antigen is unidentified.

The sequence was collected from a human donor with alopecia areata. The chain carries TRBV6-5 and TRBJ1-5; 7 bases line up with TRBD1. Source material: CD4+ Tregs sorted from blood. The CDR3 reads CASSATGASNQPQHF. The CDR3 DNA is TGTGCCAGCAGTGCTACAGGGGCTAGCAATCAGCCCCAGCATTTT.